This T cell receptor (beta chain) derives from a study of neurological immune-mediated disorders. CDR3 length: 17 residues. Germline CDR1 SGHRS, CDR2 YFSETQ. J lost 0 bases, V lost 4 bases, and 6 bases had no gene match. Study-level findings and limits: The most TCR clonal expansion was seen in HTLV-1-associated myelopathy, and the least was seen in multiple sclerosis, which fell below healthy controls. With the multiple sclerosis repertoire cluster, none of the clinical or MRI features showed an association.

5'RACE generated cDNA with 10-nucleotide random UMIs. Each CDR3 protein gets one entry after TCRdb re-called the 5' RACE reads with MiXCR. The data contain around 61,000 distinct CDR3 sequences, around 5.1% of them singletons. This clonotype was found many times. What it binds is not known. Sequenced: PBMCs. V gene TRBV5-1 combines with J gene TRBJ2-1; TRBD1 matches at 11 bases. The clonotype was recovered from a human donor with multiple sclerosis. The donor label of this sample is uncertain. The CDR3 DNA sequence: TGCGCCAGCAGCCCCGGACAGGGGGCCCCCTCCTACAATGAGCAGTTCTTC. Protein product: CASSPGQGAPSYNEQFF.